The text below deals with one TCR beta chain. V was shortened by 5 bases and J by 2 bases, with 10 bases between the two germline ends. CDR1 is WNHNN, CDR2 SYGVQD, per germline (reference sequence). This CDR3 spans 15 amino acids. The data are from a study of T cells in Graves' hyperthyroidism and ophthalmopathy. Amplification yielded TCR beta CDR3 regions, with RNA transcripts as the source. TCR CDR3 underwent first-round RT-PCR with the HTBI primer set. TCRdb fed the multiplex PCR reads into MiXCR, producing one record per CDR3 protein. The sample records 600,000 to 800,000 distinct CDR3 sequences, roughly a third being singletons.

The sample was blood. This TCR came from a woman in her thirties or forties with Graves' hyperthyroidism. The rearrangement uses TRBV10-1 and TRBJ2-6, with D possibly matching TRBD2 (5 bases). The CDR3 bases are TGCGCCAGCAGTCGAGCCGGGGCTGGGGCCAACGTCCTGACTTTC. It is translated as CASSRAGAGANVLTF.